These T cell receptor beta chains were read from a single sample in a study of glioma-infiltrating T cells after dendritic cell vaccination. Assay: immunoSEQ multiplex PCR; the TCRdb copy retains only in-frame clones and omits some. The sample has about 24,000 clones; roughly 86% are singletons. Sample: blood, taken after dendritic cell vaccination. The source of these receptors is a human donor with glioblastoma. The CDR3 runs from the conserved cysteine through the conserved F or W. The D gene is left open where the match is weak. Where a row states a size, it is once, few, many or the class of an expanded clone; other rows omit it.

d_call	clone_size	v_call	j_call	cdr3_nt	cdr3_aa
.	.	TRBV11-2	TRBJ2-5	TGTGCCAGCAGCTTTCCCCCGCCGACGGGGACCCAGTACTTC	CASSFPPPTGTQYF
.	.	TRBV9	TRBJ2-5	TGTGCCAGCAGCGTAGGGCAGGGGAGTGTAGAGACCCAGTACTTC	CASSVGQGSVETQYF
.	.	TRBV9	TRBJ2-3	TGTGCCAGCAGCGTAGGGGGGGGCCTCGCAGATACGCAGTATTTT	CASSVGGGLADTQYF
TRBD1	.	TRBV6-1	TRBJ1-2	TGTGCCAGCATAGGGACAGGGAGAGGAGATGGCTACACCTTC	CASIGTGRGDGYTF
TRBD1	.	TRBV19	TRBJ2-1	TGTGCCAGTAGTACCTTACAGGGGGTCATCTCCAATGAGCAGTTCTTC	CASSTLQGVISNEQFF
TRBD2	.	TRBV13	TRBJ2-7	TGTGCCAGCAGCCCCCCCCCGCGGACTAGCGGCTCCTACGAGCAGTACTTC	CASSPPPRTSGSYEQYF
TRBD2	once	TRBV18	TRBJ2-3	TGTGCCAGCTCACCACGACTAGCGGCGAGCACAGATACGCAGTATTTT	CASSPRLAASTDTQYF
.	.	TRBV5-5	TRBJ1-6	TGTGCCAGCAGCTGGTGGGACAACCCAGCGGATTCACCCCTCCACTTT	CASSWWDNPADSPLHF
TRBD1	.	TRBV5-1	TRBJ1-1	TGCGCCAGCACCCCTCCTGGACAGGTCACTGAAGCTTTCTTT	CASTPPGQVTEAFF
TRBD2	.	TRBV7-9	TRBJ2-1	TGTGCCAGCAGCCCCCCGCGCCGACTAGCTATTTACAATGAGCAGTTCTTC	CASSPPRRLAIYNEQFF
.	.	TRBV27	TRBJ1-4	TGTGCCAGCAGGCCACAGGGAAACACTAATGAAAAACTGTTTTTT	CASRPQGNTNEKLFF
.	.	TRBV7-2	TRBJ2-7	TGTGCCAGCAGCCCGCGTGGTGGTAGCCGAATGTACGAGCAGTACTTC	CASSPRGGSRMYEQYF
.	.	TRBV4-1	TRBJ1-4	TGCGCCAGCAGCGCGCTTGCGGGCACTAATGAAAAACTGTTTTTT	CASSALAGTNEKLFF
.	.	TRBV19	TRBJ1-4	TGTGCCAGTAGTATTGTAGTTGCCGAAAAACTGTTTTTT	CASSIVVAEKLFF
TRBD1	.	TRBV6-5	TRBJ1-6	TGTGCCAGCAGTTACGGCGCAGGGGGGAATAATTCACCCCTCCACTTT	CASSYGAGGNNSPLHF
TRBD1	.	TRBV2	TRBJ2-5	TGTGCCAGCAGTGGAGGGGGCCTGACCCAAGAGACCCAGTACTTC	CASSGGGLTQETQYF
TRBD1	.	TRBV6-5	TRBJ1-6	TGTGCCAGCAGTTACTCGGACAGGGATAATTCCCCCCTCCACTTT	CASSYSDRDNSPLHF
.	.	TRBV7-2	TRBJ1-6	TGTGCCAGCAGCTTCGGGTATAATTCCCCCCTCCACTTT	CASSFGYNSPLHF
.	.	TRBV7-6	TRBJ2-1	TGTGCCAGCAGCCCCCCCGGCGGGGTACAGTTCTTC	CASSPPGGVQFF
.	.	TRBV10-1	TRBJ1-1	TGCGCCAGCAGCCTCGGGGGGTCCAAGAACACTGAAGCTTTCTTT	CASSLGGSKNTEAFF
.	.	TRBV4-1	TRBJ2-7	TGCGCCAGCAGCCAAGGGGCGACATTCGTAGAGGAGGACTACGAGCAGTACTTC	CASSQGATFVEEDYEQYF
.	.	TRBV6-1	TRBJ2-5	TGTGCCAGCAGTGAAAGGAGAGAGACCCAGTACTTC	CASSERRETQYF
TRBD2	few	TRBV5-1	TRBJ2-2	TGCGCCAGCAGCTTAAAGCTTAGGACTAGCCCGTTCACCGGGGAGCTGTTTTTT	CASSLKLRTSPFTGELFF
TRBD1	.	TRBV19	TRBJ2-7	TGTGCCAGTAGTATACGGACAGGGGCAACCGGGCAGTACTTC	CASSIRTGATGQYF
.	.	TRBV4-1	TRBJ1-5	TGCGCCAGCAGTCGCTCCGGGACACGAGAACAGCCCCAGCATTTT	CASSRSGTREQPQHF
TRBD1	.	TRBV19	TRBJ1-1	TGTGCCAGTAGTATTTACGGTGGGGGCCGGGACAGCTACACTGAAGCTTTCTTT	CASSIYGGGRDSYTEAFF
.	.	TRBV5-6	TRBJ2-1	TGTGCCAGCAGCTGGGGGCCCAACCCCTACAATGAGCAGTTCTTC	CASSWGPNPYNEQFF
.	.	TRBV11-2	TRBJ2-6	TGTGCCAGCAGCTGGGCGGCGGGCTCTGGGGCCAACGTCCTGACTTTC	CASSWAAGSGANVLTF
TRBD1	.	TRBV6-6	TRBJ1-6	TGTGCCAGCAGACCAGGACAGGGATCAAATTCACCCCTCCACTTT	CASRPGQGSNSPLHF
.	.	TRBV19	TRBJ1-5	TGTGCCAGTAGTACCAACTTAGATCAGCCCCAGCATTTT	CASSTNLDQPQHF
TRBD1	.	TRBV7-6	TRBJ1-6	TGTGCCAGCAGCTTAGCGGCAGGGGGGAATTCACCCCTCCACTTT	CASSLAAGGNSPLHF
.	.	TRBV19	TRBJ1-3	TGTGCCAGTAGTATTGCGGGAGTCTTCCCCGGAAACACCATATATTTT	CASSIAGVFPGNTIYF
.	.	TRBV6-1	TRBJ2-3	TGTGCCAGTTGGACAGCGGCGGATACGCAGTATTTT	CASWTAADTQYF
TRBD1	.	TRBV5-1	TRBJ1-2	TGCGCCAGCAGCTTGGGACAGGGAGACTATGGCTACACCTTC	CASSLGQGDYGYTF
.	.	TRBV5-1	TRBJ2-1	TGCGCCAGCAGTTCGGGATCGAGATACAATGAGCAGTTCTTC	CASSSGSRYNEQFF
.	once	TRBV10-3	TRBJ1-6	TGTGCCATCAGTGAGTCAGCGGATTCACCCCTCCACTTT	CAISESADSPLHF
.	.	TRBV5-6	TRBJ1-1	TGTGCCAGCGTGGCTTTCCCGAACACTGAAGCTTTCTTT	CASVAFPNTEAFF
TRBD1	.	TRBV4-1	TRBJ1-1	TGCGCCAGCAGCCCTTCCTCGGACAGGGCGAACACTGAAGCTTTCTTT	CASSPSSDRANTEAFF
TRBD1	.	TRBV5-8	TRBJ2-3	TGTGCCAGCAGCTTGGCCCTACAGGGGGTGAGGGATACGCAGTATTTT	CASSLALQGVRDTQYF
.	.	TRBV5-1	TRBJ2-7	TGCGCCAGCAGCTTGAAGGGGCACCTATCAAGCTCCTACGAGCAGTACTTC	CASSLKGHLSSSYEQYF
.	.	TRBV27	TRBJ1-1	TGTGCCAGCAGTACACAGGTTAACACTGAAGCTTTCTTT	CASSTQVNTEAFF
TRBD2	.	TRBV5-5	TRBJ2-7	TGTGCCAGCAGCTTGGCCCCGGGGGGAATTTACGAGCAGTACTTC	CASSLAPGGIYEQYF
TRBD1	.	TRBV4-1	TRBJ2-7	TGCGCCAGCAGCCGCCTGCATGTGGGACAGGGCGACTACTTC	CASSRLHVGQGDYF
TRBD1	.	TRBV2	TRBJ2-5	TGTGCCAGCAGGGATTTATCCGGGACAGGGCAAGAGACCCAGTACTTC	CASRDLSGTGQETQYF
TRBD2	few	TRBV5-6	TRBJ2-3	TGTGCCAGCAGCTTGGGAGCGGGGGCTAGCACAGATACGCAGTATTTT	CASSLGAGASTDTQYF
.	.	TRBV7-8	TRBJ1-3	TGTGCCAGCAGCTCGCAAAACCCAGGGGCTGGAAACACCATATATTTT	CASSSQNPGAGNTIYF
.	.	TRBV10-2	TRBJ2-5	TGCGCCAGTCCTCGCAAGCGGAGGGAGGAAACCCAGTACTTC	CASPRKRREETQYF
.	.	TRBV29-1	TRBJ1-2	TGCAGCGTTGAAAGAGGAACCGATGGCTACACCTTC	CSVERGTDGYTF
.	.	TRBV11-3	TRBJ2-3	TGTGCCAGCAGCTTAGTGGCAGGGCGTGATACGCAGTATTTT	CASSLVAGRDTQYF
TRBD1	.	TRBV7-2	TRBJ1-5	TGTGCCAGCAGCCTACAGGGGGCCAATCAGCCCCAGCATTTT	CASSLQGANQPQHF
TRBD1	.	TRBV27	TRBJ2-7	TGTGCCAGCAGTTCCACGGGACAGGGGAGATCCTACGAGCAGTACTTC	CASSSTGQGRSYEQYF
.	.	TRBV2	TRBJ2-2	TGTGCCAGCAGTGAACATACTGAGGGCGGGGAGCTGTTTTTT	CASSEHTEGGELFF
TRBD1	.	TRBV19	TRBJ1-2	TGTGCCAGTACCCCTCTCCCAGGGGGAGGTGGTATATGGGGCTACACCTTC	CASTPLPGGGGIWGYTF
.	.	TRBV4-1	TRBJ2-6	TGCGCCAGCAGCCAGCGGGACGAGATGCCTGGGGCCAACGTCCTGACTTTC	CASSQRDEMPGANVLTF
.	.	TRBV2	TRBJ2-7	TGTGCCAGCAAGGCAGGGTGGAGAATCAACGAGCAGTACTTC	CASKAGWRINEQYF
.	.	TRBV10-1	TRBJ1-3	TGCGCCAGCAGTGATGCGCCAGGGGTCTCTGGAAACACCATATATTTT	CASSDAPGVSGNTIYF
.	.	TRBV5-1	TRBJ2-7	TGCGCCAGCAGCTTGGAAGGCGGCTACGAGCAGTACTTC	CASSLEGGYEQYF
TRBD1	once	TRBV5-6	TRBJ2-3	TGTGCCAGCAGCTTGGGACAGGGTAAAACAGATACGCAGTATTTT	CASSLGQGKTDTQYF
.	.	TRBV6-1	TRBJ2-3	TGTGCCAGCAGTGATTGGCACGGGGGTGGGACAGATACGCAGTATTTT	CASSDWHGGGTDTQYF